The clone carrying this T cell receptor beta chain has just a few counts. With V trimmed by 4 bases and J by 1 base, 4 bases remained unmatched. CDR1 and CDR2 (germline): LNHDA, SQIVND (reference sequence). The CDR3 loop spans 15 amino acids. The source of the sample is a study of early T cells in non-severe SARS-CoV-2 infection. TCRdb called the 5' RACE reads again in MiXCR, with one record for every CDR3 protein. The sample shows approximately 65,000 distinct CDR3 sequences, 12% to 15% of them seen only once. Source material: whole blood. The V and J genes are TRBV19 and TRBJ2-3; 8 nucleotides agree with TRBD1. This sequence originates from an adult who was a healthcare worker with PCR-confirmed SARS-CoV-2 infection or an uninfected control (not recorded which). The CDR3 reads CASSKAGQGTDTQYF. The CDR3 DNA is TGTGCCAGTAGTAAGGCGGGACAGGGCACAGATACGCAGTATTTT.